Following are 14 T cell receptor beta chains from one sample sequenced in a study of T cell repertoires in cytomegalovirus infection. No antigen has been identified for these receptors. TCRdb independently ran MiXCR on the reads; one entry per CDR3 protein. The data show a few hundred thousand distinct CDR3 sequences, roughly 42% seen once. The sample here was cultured PBMCs, taken from culture after CMV antigen stimulation. Source of these receptors: a human donor in good health (CMV status not recorded). Some clones in this sample may be carry-over from other donors' samples.

This rearrangement joins TRBV4-1 to TRBJ2-1, with 9 bases that match TRBD2. The germline gives CDR1 MGHRA, CDR2 YSYEKL. J lost 1 base, V lost 4 bases, and 14 bases had no gene match. CDR3 size: 19 residues. The chain's CDR3 is CASSPSGGRASSSYNEQFF. The CDR3 coding sequence is TGCGCCAGCAGCCCGAGTGGCGGGAGGGCCTCCTCTTCCTACAATGAGCAGTTCTTC.

The chain is built from TRBV19 and TRBJ2-6, with 8 positions matching TRBD1. V lost 4 bases to trimming and J lost 0 bases; unmatched junction nucleotides: 8. Germline V gene data show CDR1 as LNHDA and CDR2 as SQIVND (reference sequence). The CDR3 totals 18 residues. The CDR3 spells CASSSRTGPRSGANVLTF. The CDR3, as DNA: TGTGCCAGTAGTAGCCGGACAGGGCCTCGCTCTGGGGCCAACGTCCTGACTTTC.

This chain uses TRBV5-1 with TRBJ2-5; D is unclear. V shed 6 bases and J shed 4 bases, with 13 bases lying between them. This CDR3 has 13 residues. Germline assignment: CDR1 SGHRS and CDR2 YFSETQ. The CDR3 DNA follows: TGCGCCAGCAAAGCCTTGGGGTCAGAGACCCAGTACTTC. It encodes CASKALGSETQYF.

This clonotype was picked up a small number of times. This chain uses TRBV5-6 with TRBJ2-2, with 11 positions matching TRBD2. With V trimmed by 3 bases and J by 6 bases, 10 bases remained unmatched. The germline V gene has CDR1 SGHDT and CDR2 YYEEEE. The CDR3 is made up of 17 amino acids. CDR3 in amino acids: CASSWHSGRAVAGELFF. CDR3 in DNA: TGTGCCAGCAGCTGGCATAGCGGGAGGGCCGTAGCCGGGGAGCTGTTTTTT.

This clonotype showed up many times. The J gene is TRBJ2-7, the V gene TRBV7-2, with 12 nucleotides matching TRBD2. The CDR3 is 14 amino acids. Trimming at V came to 4 bases and at J to 3 bases, leaving 1 base not matched to a gene. From germline, CDR1 is SGHTA and CDR2 FQGNSA. As DNA, the CDR3 is TGTGCCAGCAGCTCGACTAGCGGGAGCTACGAGCAGTACTTC. Protein product: CASSSTSGSYEQYF.

The chain links TRBV7-2 to TRBJ2-3; D assignment may be TRBD1 or TRBD2 (6 bases each). This CDR3 comprises 17 residues. CDR1 SGHTA and CDR2 FQGNSA come from the germline V gene. Trimming took 4 bases from V and 6 from J, leaving 23 bases between them. The CDR3 DNA reads TGTGCCAGCAGCTCCCTCACCTTCGGGGGCCCGGGTGATACGCAGTATTTT. It codes for CASSSLTFGGPGDTQYF. The whole variable domain, filled in from reference TRBV7-2 and TRBJ2-3, reads GAGVSQSPSNKVTEKGKDVELRCDPISGHTALYWYRQSLGQGLEFLIYFQGNSAPDKSGLPSDRFSAERTGGSVSTLTIQRTQQEDSAVYLCASSSLTFGGPGDTQYFGPGTRLTVL.

The rearrangement links TRBV6-1 to TRBJ2-1; possible D gene TRBD1, 6 bases. The germline V gene has CDR1 MNHNS and CDR2 SASEGT. Trimming removed 5 bases from V and 7 bases from J, with 15 bases in between. This CDR3 has 14 residues. CDR3 sequence reads: CASSYGQGTNEQFF. CDR3 nucleotide sequence: TGTGCCAGCAGTTACGGGCAGGGGACGAATGAGCAGTTCTTC.

The chain uses TRBV20-1 and TRBJ1-1; perhaps TRBD1 as D (6 bases). Germline V CDR1 and CDR2: DFQATT, SNEGSKA (reference sequence). Trimming shortened V by 6 bases and J by 2 bases, and 19 bases separated the two germline ends. The CDR3 loop spans 15 amino acids. In DNA, the CDR3 is TGCAGTGCGTACGTCACAGGGAGATCTAACACTGAAGCTTTCTTT. This encodes CSAYVTGRSNTEAFF.

The chain links TRBV6-1 to TRBJ2-7; a possible D gene is TRBD2 (5 bases). Germline V gene sequence: CDR1 MNHNS, CDR2 SASEGT. The CDR3 consists of 15 residues. The germline V and J ends were trimmed by 3 bases and 6 bases, with 18 bases remaining between them. CDR3 DNA: TGTGCCAGCAGTGACCTCCGGGGTTGGTTGATCGAGCAGTACTTC. This codes for CASSDLRGWLIEQYF.

The chain joins TRBV20-1 to TRBJ1-5; D gene uncertain. The V and J ends lost 3 bases and 0 bases respectively, with 9 bases between them. Germline V gives CDR1 DFQATT, CDR2 SNEGSKA (reference sequence). The CDR3 length is 14 residues. CDR3 in amino acids: CSARRRDSNQPQHF. In nucleotides, the CDR3 is TGCAGTGCTAGGCGGAGGGATAGCAATCAGCCCCAGCATTTT.

This clonotype has a handful of counts. V is TRBV7-4 and J is TRBJ2-1; D is possibly TRBD1 (5 bases). V was cut by 4 bases and J by 6 bases, with 19 bases left in between. The germline V gene has CDR1 SGHVT and CDR2 SQSDAQ. This CDR3 is 16 amino acids long. The CDR3 coding sequence is TGTGCCAGCAGCTCCAAATCGCGTAGGGGAAGCAATGAGCAGTTCTTC. It yields the protein CASSSKSRRGSNEQFF.

This clonotype was detected only a few times. The chain employs TRBV6-1 and TRBJ2-3; 8 positions agree with TRBD2. Looked up from germline, CDR1 is MNHNS and CDR2 is SASEGT. There are 15 residues in the CDR3. V shed 6 bases, J shed 1 base, and the junction held 6 bases outside the gene matches. The CDR3 sequence: CASREVSGGTDTQYF. CDR3 sequence (DNA): TGTGCCAGCAGGGAGGTTAGCGGGGGCACAGATACGCAGTATTTT.

The chain is built from TRBV28 and TRBJ1-4, with 7 positions matching TRBD1. This CDR3 spans 14 amino acids. Looked up from germline, CDR1 is MDHEN and CDR2 is SYDVKM. The V gene end was trimmed by 3 bases and the J gene end by 7 bases; junction bases not matched to a gene: 5. The CDR3 spells CASSFPGQVEKLFF. The DNA of the CDR3 is TGTGCCAGCAGTTTTCCCGGACAGGTTGAAAAACTGTTTTTT.

This clonotype was picked up a small number of times. The chain combines TRBV3-1 with TRBJ1-5; no clear D gene. Trimming pared 1 base from V and 3 bases from J, leaving 16 bases between. The CDR3 covers 17 residues. Germline V gene data show CDR1 as LGHDT and CDR2 as YNNKEL (reference sequence). This chain's CDR3 is CASSQGGGPANNQPQHF. DNA for the CDR3: TGTGCCAGCAGCCAAGGGGGAGGCCCGGCTAACAATCAGCCCCAGCATTTT.